A selection of T cell receptor beta chains follows, all from one sample in a study of cytomegalovirus exposure and HLA in healthy donors. Some clones are missing from TCRdb's copy, which holds only in-frame ones; the method was immunoSEQ multiplex PCR. The table lists 110,000 to 150,000 clones, roughly four fifths of them singletons. The sample taken for sequencing was PBMCs. Receptors were obtained from a female donor in good health and CMV-seronegative. CDR3s include the opening cysteine and the closing phenylalanine or tryptophan. Fields, in order: V gene, clone size, J gene, D gene, CDR3 protein, CDR3 DNA. The D gene is left open where the match is weak. Not every row has a clone size; where given, it reads once, few, many or a size class.

>TRBV2|NA|TRBJ2-3|TRBD2
CASSRTSGRDTQYF
TGTGCCAGCAGTAGGACTAGCGGGAGGGATACGCAGTATTTT
>TRBV7-9|NA|TRBJ2-1|NA
CASSGSVPAIEQFF
TGTGCCAGCAGCGGTAGCGTGCCAGCTATAGAGCAGTTCTTC
>TRBV27|NA|TRBJ2-5|TRBD2
CASSLGRRGGRFETQYF
TGTGCCAGCAGTTTGGGGCGGCGGGGGGGCCGGTTCGAGACCCAGTACTTC
>TRBV6-1|NA|TRBJ2-2|NA
CASSDRTANTGELFF
TGTGCCAGCAGTGACAGGACAGCGAACACCGGGGAGCTGTTTTTT
>TRBV2|NA|TRBJ1-1|TRBD1
CATFPPGQGSTEAFF
TGTGCCACTTTCCCGCCCGGACAGGGGAGCACTGAAGCTTTCTTT
>TRBV18|once|TRBJ2-1|TRBD2
CASSPIAGGSRDEQFF
TGTGCCAGCTCACCCATAGCGGGAGGTTCGCGTGATGAGCAGTTCTTC
>TRBV9|NA|TRBJ1-2|NA
CASQRQNYGYTF
TGTGCCAGCCAAAGACAGAACTATGGCTACACCTTC
>TRBV27|NA|TRBJ1-4|TRBD1
CASSSLGDRVIEKLFF
TGTGCCAGCAGTTCCCTCGGGGACAGGGTCATCGAAAAACTGTTTTTT
>TRBV30|NA|TRBJ2-5|TRBD2
CAWSGGETQYF
TGTGCCTGGAGCGGGGGGGAGACCCAGTACTTC
>TRBV4-1|NA|TRBJ2-5|TRBD2
CASSQEPGLGRETQYF
TGCGCCAGCAGCCAAGAACCGGGACTAGGGCGGGAGACCCAGTACTTC
>TRBV6-5|NA|TRBJ2-1|NA
CASSSQSRDEQFF
TGTGCCAGCAGCTCCCAAAGCCGCGATGAGCAGTTCTTC
>TRBV13|NA|TRBJ1-1|NA
CASSSQTEANTEAFF
TGTGCCAGCAGCTCCCAGACGGAGGCGAACACTGAAGCTTTCTTT
>TRBV18|NA|TRBJ2-2|NA
CASSPPAQANTGELFF
TGTGCCAGCTCACCACCGGCACAGGCGAACACCGGGGAGCTGTTTTTT
>TRBV11-2|NA|TRBJ2-5|NA
CASSLSHREGTQYF
TGTGCCAGCAGCTTAAGTCACAGGGAGGGGACCCAGTACTTC
>TRBV10-3|NA|TRBJ2-1|TRBD2
CAISPGLAGGDNEQFF
TGTGCCATCAGTCCAGGTTTAGCGGGGGGCGACAATGAGCAGTTCTTC
>TRBV19|NA|TRBJ1-5|NA
CASSIAGFGNQPQHF
TGTGCCAGTAGTATTGCGGGGTTTGGCAATCAGCCCCAGCATTTT
>TRBV2|once|TRBJ2-5|NA
CASSPPPGGETQYF
TGTGCCAGCAGTCCCCCTCCCGGGGGAGAGACCCAGTACTTC
>TRBV2|NA|TRBJ2-5|NA
CASSDLVQGEETQYF
TGTGCCAGCAGTGATCTAGTACAGGGTGAGGAGACCCAGTACTTC